Listed below are T cell receptor beta chains from one sample, sequenced in a study of shared clonotypes between healthy human individuals. Profiled with immunoSEQ multiplex PCR; TCRdb holds only in-frame clones, not every one. The sample has a few hundred thousand clones, 96% seen once; the top ten hold 0.25% to 0.35%. Sequencing was performed on memory CD8+ T cells sorted from blood. The origin of the receptors is a man younger than 45 in good health. CDR3s include the opening cysteine and the closing phenylalanine or tryptophan. Each record gives: J gene, V gene, CDR3 protein.

j_gene: TRBJ2-1
v_gene: TRBV7-3
CDR3aa: CASSPRFGNEQFF

j_gene: TRBJ2-1
v_gene: TRBV4-1
CDR3aa: CASSQGRGFSNEQFF

j_gene: TRBJ2-5
v_gene: TRBV11-2
CDR3aa: CASSPGGGGPTETQYF

j_gene: TRBJ2-7
v_gene: TRBV2
CDR3aa: CASSPDSLASYEQYF

j_gene: TRBJ2-7
v_gene: TRBV14
CDR3aa: CASSQDRAGGPIYEQYF

j_gene: TRBJ2-5
v_gene: TRBV7-2
CDR3aa: CASSPRRETQYF

j_gene: TRBJ2-7
v_gene: TRBV6-6
CDR3aa: CASSYSGIVYEQYF

j_gene: TRBJ2-1
v_gene: TRBV2
CDR3aa: CASVDRAEYNEQFF

j_gene: TRBJ2-7
v_gene: TRBV29-1
CDR3aa: CSARDTAEQYF

j_gene: TRBJ1-5
v_gene: TRBV7-8
CDR3aa: CASSLVGRGLRNQPQHF

j_gene: TRBJ1-2
v_gene: TRBV9
CDR3aa: CASSLWTGVNYGYTF

j_gene: TRBJ2-1
v_gene: TRBV9
CDR3aa: CASSVSGRRDEQFF

j_gene: TRBJ2-1
v_gene: TRBV5-1
CDR3aa: CASSLVGGFDYNEQFF

j_gene: TRBJ2-7
v_gene: TRBV30
CDR3aa: CAWNRGEERESYEQYF

j_gene: TRBJ1-5
v_gene: TRBV19
CDR3aa: CASRDRENQPQHF

j_gene: TRBJ2-3
v_gene: TRBV9
CDR3aa: CASSVRDLAGRGDTQYF

j_gene: TRBJ1-2
v_gene: TRBV6-1
CDR3aa: CAIIRDLYGYTF